One and the same sample provided the 3 T cell receptor beta chains below, sequenced in a study of control samples from healthy donors and cancer patients. The repertoire was sequenced with immunoSEQ multiplex PCR; TCRdb's copy has only in-frame clones and lacks some. The sample carries about 52,000 clones, 85% to 95% recorded once. The material sequenced was blood. These receptor sequences come from a man under 40 in good health.

V is TRBV5-6 and J is TRBJ2-5; D gene uncertain. Germline V gene lookup returns CDR1 SGHDT and CDR2 YYEEEE. The CDR3 is 13 amino acids. The V end was cut by 7 bases, the J end by 4 bases, with 14 bases between. The CDR3 DNA reads as TGTGCCAGCCACTTGGAAAGCGTAGAGACCCAGTACTTC. Its translation: CASHLESVETQYF.

The V gene is TRBV28, the J gene TRBJ1-2; 7 nucleotides align to TRBD1. Germline V CDR1 and CDR2: MDHEN, SYDVKM. This CDR3 region has 13 residues. V dropped 6 bases and J dropped 3; count of bases not matched to a gene: 4. Here the CDR3 reads CASRLDRDYGYTF. Written as DNA, the CDR3 is TGTGCCAGCAGGCTCGACAGGGACTATGGCTACACCTTC.

This chain connects TRBV5-1 to TRBJ1-1; 7 bases align to TRBD1. The CDR3 has 14 residues. With V trimmed by 3 bases and J by 3 bases, 5 bases remained unmatched. The germline CDR1 and CDR2 sequences are SGHRS and YFSETQ. This CDR3 reads CASSSEGADTEAFF. CDR3 in DNA: TGCGCCAGCAGCTCCGAGGGGGCTGACACTGAAGCTTTCTTT.